The 15 T cell receptor beta chains below were found in one sample sequenced in a study of radiation and T cells in renal cell carcinoma. Only in-frame clones appear in the TCRdb table, and some are missing; sequencing was by immunoSEQ multiplex PCR. The sample yields 120,000 or so clones, roughly four fifths seen once. Time point denoted: blood 2 weeks post-SBRT. Treatment meaning: 15 Gy SBRT to primary tumor, nephrectomy 4 weeks later. The specimen comprised blood, sampled from a patient whose treatment included radiotherapy and nephrectomy. These receptors were taken from a man aged 50-60 years with renal cell carcinoma.

The rearrangement uses TRBV7-2 and TRBJ2-5, with a weak D call TRBD2 (7 bases). The V and J ends lost 3 bases and 4 bases respectively, with 12 bases between them. The germline gives CDR1 SGHTA, CDR2 FQGNSA. There are 14 residues in the CDR3. The CDR3 loop reads CASSFGGQGETQYF. The CDR3 DNA is TGTGCCAGCAGCTTCGGGGGGCAGGGAGAGACCCAGTACTTC.

This chain joins TRBV2 and TRBJ2-1; D may be TRBD2 (5 bases). Trimming removed 7 bases from V and 4 bases from J, with 11 bases in between. CDR1 and CDR2 (germline): SNHLY, FYNNEI. There are 13 residues in the CDR3. CDR3 residues: CASNGLIYNEQFF. The DNA of the CDR3 is TGTGCCAGCAATGGACTGATTTACAATGAGCAGTTCTTC.

Concerning this clone itself: One junction end does not reproduce the germline sequence, and a read error may be involved. The V and J genes are TRBV28 and TRBJ1-2, with D unclear. CDR1 is MDHEN, CDR2 SYDVKM, per germline. There are 12 residues in the CDR3. CDR3 DNA sequence: TGTGCCAGCAGCTTATCCGACTATGGCTACACCTTC. Its translation: CASSLSDYGYTF.

The V gene is TRBV5-1, the J gene TRBJ2-3, with 7 bases lining up with TRBD1. This CDR3 comprises 15 residues. Trimming at V came to 0 bases and at J to 4 bases, leaving 5 bases not matched to a gene. In germline, CDR1 is SGHRS, CDR2 YFSETQ. Here the CDR3 DNA reads TGCGCCAGCAGCTTGGCGGGACAGAGTGCAGATACGCAGTATTTT. It specifies CASSLAGQSADTQYF. Using reference TRBV5-1 and TRBJ2-3 for the parts outside the CDR3, the full variable domain is KAGVTQTPRYLIKTRGQQVTLSCSPISGHRSVSWYQQTPGQGLQFLFEYFSETQRNKGNFPGRFSGRQFSNSRSEMNVSTLELGDSALYLCASSLAGQSADTQYFGPGTRLTVL.

The chain has TRBV30 and TRBJ2-3, with D unclear. Germline V CDR1 and CDR2: GTSNPN, SVGIG (reference sequence). The CDR3 contains 14 residues. Trimming stripped 5 bases from V and 3 bases from J, with 15 bases between. The CDR3 region has the DNA TGTGCCTGGGGTCCTGGGCCGGCGACAGATACGCAGTATTTT. The encoded protein is CAWGPGPATDTQYF.

The V gene is TRBV27, the J gene TRBJ2-3; 8 nucleotides match TRBD1. The V gene end was trimmed by 9 bases and the J gene end by 2 bases; junction bases not matched to a gene: 4. Looked up from germline, CDR1 is MNHEY and CDR2 is SMNVEV (reference sequence). The CDR3 length is 13 residues. The CDR3 nucleotides are TGTGCCAGTTATCAGGGGGCCACAGATACGCAGTATTTT. Translated, it gives CASYQGATDTQYF.

The chain has TRBV7-9 and TRBJ1-2; D gene uncertain. V lost 1 base to trimming and J lost 4 bases, with 10 bases between them. CDR1 is SEHNR, CDR2 FQNEAQ, per germline (reference sequence). The CDR3 has 14 amino acids. The CDR3 nucleotides are TGTGCCAGCAGCTTAGGCACAACCTCCTATGGCTACACCTTC. This translates into CASSLGTTSYGYTF.

This clone was observed once. The V gene is TRBV6-4, the J gene TRBJ2-1; D is ambiguous. The V gene lost 0 bases and the J gene lost 5 bases, with 14 bases spanning the gap. Germline values: CDR1 MRHNA, CDR2 SNTAGT. This CDR3 has 16 residues. The CDR3 is CASSDSSVAPNNEQFF. The CDR3 region has the DNA TGTGCCAGCAGTGACTCGTCGGTAGCCCCAAACAATGAGCAGTTCTTC.

This clone appeared a single time. The V gene is TRBV4-1, the J gene TRBJ2-3; D is uncertain. Germline-derived CDR1 and CDR2 are MGHRA and YSYEKL. The CDR3 covers 14 residues. Trimming removed 1 base from V and 0 bases from J, with 5 bases in between. The CDR3 DNA is TGCGCCAGCAGCCAAGTGGAGAGCACAGATACGCAGTATTTT. Its protein is CASSQVESTDTQYF.

This sequence joins TRBV12-5 and TRBJ2-7; D not resolved. Germline CDR1 LGHNT, CDR2 FRNRAP. V was clipped by 0 bases and J by 4 bases, with 22 bases between them. There are 18 residues in the CDR3. The CDR3 region has the DNA TGTGCTAGTGGTTTGGTGTTTGGTTGGAACGGATCCGGGTACGAGCAGTACTTC. The encoded protein is CASGLVFGWNGSGYEQYF.

The gene calls are TRBV9 and TRBJ1-6, with D possibly TRBD1 on 6 matching bases. CDR1 is SGDLS, CDR2 YYNGEE, per germline. This CDR3 region has 14 residues. With 0 bases removed from V and 10 bases from J, the gap between germline ends came to 11 bases. CDR3 in amino acids: CASSVGGAKSPLHF. The CDR3 coding sequence is TGTGCCAGCAGCGTAGGGGGGGCAAAGTCACCCCTCCACTTT.

This clone was observed once. The genes are TRBV27 and TRBJ1-4; D remains ambiguous. V lost 9 bases, J lost 8 bases, and 19 bases lay in between. From germline, CDR1 is MNHEY and CDR2 SMNVEV (reference sequence). The CDR3 consists of 14 residues. The CDR3 sequence is CASIICGSPEKLFF. The CDR3 nucleotides are TGTGCCAGTATAATTTGTGGGTCCCCAGAAAAACTGTTTTTT. Based on the CDR3 plus reference TRBV27 and TRBJ1-4, the full variable domain is EAQVTQNPRYLITVTGKKLTVTCSQNMNHEYMSWYRQDPGLGLRQIYYSMNVEVTDKGDVPEGYKVSRKEKRNFPLILESPSPNQTSLYFCASIICGSPEKLFFGSGTQLSVL.

The chain recombines TRBV7-9 with TRBJ2-4; D is tentatively TRBD1 or TRBD2 (5 bases each). Trimming left V 7 bases short and J 9 bases short, with 19 bases between. CDR1 is SEHNR and CDR2 is FQNEAQ in the germline V gene (reference sequence). CDR3 length: 14 amino acids. CDR3 amino acids: CASTSSGQGGIQYF. The CDR3 coding sequence is TGTGCCAGCACCTCCTCGGGGCAGGGTGGCATTCAGTACTTC.

This clone is a singleton in its sample. The rearrangement links TRBV5-1 to TRBJ1-3; D gene ambiguous. CDR1 and CDR2 from the germline V gene are SGHRS and YFSETQ. Trimming pared 0 bases from V and 0 bases from J, leaving 4 bases between. This CDR3 spans 14 amino acids. The CDR3 sequence is CASSLDISGNTIYF. The CDR3 nucleotides are TGCGCCAGCAGCTTGGACATCTCTGGAAACACCATATATTTT.

This chain connects TRBV30 to TRBJ2-1; 12 positions agree with TRBD2. V shed 1 base and J 12 bases; nucleotides not matched to a gene: 7. The germline V gene has CDR1 GTSNPN and CDR2 SVGIG (reference sequence). This CDR3 region has 14 residues. The CDR3 loop reads CAWSGTSGTTRQFF. The DNA of the CDR3 is TGTGCCTGGAGTGGGACTAGCGGGACCACACGGCAGTTCTTC.